This T cell receptor beta chain was found in a study of glioma-infiltrating T cells after dendritic cell vaccination (dated by TCRdb to the mid-2010s). A note on the overall study: A cohort of approximately 15 glioblastoma patients from Phase I and II dendritic cell vaccination trials was included, of whom 9 were newly diagnosed and 6 had recurrent disease. Between about 2002 and 2012, the patients were given dendritic cell vaccination pulsed with autologous tumor lysate. The vaccine was prepared from monocyte-derived dendritic cells that were cultured for seven days with IL-4 and GM-CSF and then pulsed overnight with autologous tumor lysate. Each patient got three intradermal injections of the dendritic cell vaccine, spaced at biweekly intervals, in the arm below the axilla. Deep sequencing of TCR beta CDR3 regions was used to quantify tumor-infiltrating lymphocyte content and compare tumor and blood repertoires in dendritic cell-vaccinated glioblastoma patients. Survival after dendritic cell vaccination was correlated with TCR sequencing metrics, such as TIL content and the overlap between tumor and blood repertoires. What the work shows at the level of the full study, not this receptor alone: TCR clonality showed no direct relationship with survival, which suggests that a diverse polyclonal response may be important. The cohort was small and heterogeneous, few patients had complete blood and tumor sets, and even fewer had initial-recurrent tumor pairs. After dendritic cell vaccination, a higher estimated pretreatment TIL content predicted longer time to progression and longer overall survival. The three-group TCR overlap response model was characterized as speculative, and prospective validation of the model was stated to be required.

The time point label corresponds to: after dendritic cell vaccination, including at tumor progression/relapse. Patients were selected on the basis of adequate residual fresh-frozen tumor tissue and more than two years of available survival data. An isocitrate dehydrogenase mutation was not carried by any of the glioblastoma patients, although molecular status was otherwise variable. PBMC were collected before vaccination, two weeks after the third vaccination, and at tumor progression when it occurred. The Qiagen DNeasy Blood extraction Kit was used for extraction of genomic DNA. V loses 5 bases of germline sequence and J loses 4 bases, and the interval between the two ends is 9 bases. As encoded in the germline V gene, CDR1 is MNHEY while CDR2 is SVGAGI. The CDR3 holds 13 amino acids from the cysteine to the phenylalanine. Left in the record is the CDR3 DNA by itself, 39 bases read in frame from the first base.

TCRB CDR3 regions were amplified from roughly 1.8 ug genomic DNA, or all available DNA if less, using the immunoSEQ assay. The multiplex PCR relied on 60 forward primers for TCR V beta segments and 13 reverse primers for J beta segments. To estimate reads per starting template, synthetic control templates were spiked into each sample at limiting dilution. Sequencing produced 87 bp reads on the Illumina HiSeq System. The paper's processing steps were these. PCR and sequencing errors were removed by a nearest neighbor algorithm that merged closely related sequences. TCR overlap was defined as the percentage of unique tumor TCR beta sequences that were also present in the same patient's peripheral blood. What TCRdb holds here is the immuneACCESS table cut down to in-frame rearrangements. Part of the clones is not present; checked against another copy, under half of the missing clones reflect an unresolved V gene, and the others are unexplained. Clone size and V and J calls were adopted from that table, with D and trimming inferred from the DNA. This sample holds 90,000 or so clones; about 81% were observed only once. Less than 2.5% of the sample is held by the ten biggest clonotypes.

Points on this clone: Its specific antigen is unknown. No much larger clone exists at a distance of one base, and base qualities are not known.

Sequencing used blood, obtained after dendritic cell vaccination. This chain is built from TRBV6-5 and TRBJ1-5; TRBD1 is possibly the D segment (5 matching bases). This receptor was taken from a human donor with glioblastoma. The DNA is as follows: TGTGCCAGCAGTCCCAGGGAAAATCAGCCCCAGCATTTT. It is translated as CASSPRENQPQHF.